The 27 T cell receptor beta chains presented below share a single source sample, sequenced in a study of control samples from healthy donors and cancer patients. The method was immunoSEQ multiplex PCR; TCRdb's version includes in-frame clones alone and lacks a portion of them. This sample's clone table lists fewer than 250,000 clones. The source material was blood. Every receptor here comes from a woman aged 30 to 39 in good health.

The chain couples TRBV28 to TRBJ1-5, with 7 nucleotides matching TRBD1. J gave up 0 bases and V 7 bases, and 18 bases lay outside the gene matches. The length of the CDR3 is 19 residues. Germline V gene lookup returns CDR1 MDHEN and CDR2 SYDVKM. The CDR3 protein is CASNAYRQGPNYSNQPQHF. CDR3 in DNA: TGTGCCAGCAACGCATACCGACAGGGACCGAATTATAGCAATCAGCCCCAGCATTTT.

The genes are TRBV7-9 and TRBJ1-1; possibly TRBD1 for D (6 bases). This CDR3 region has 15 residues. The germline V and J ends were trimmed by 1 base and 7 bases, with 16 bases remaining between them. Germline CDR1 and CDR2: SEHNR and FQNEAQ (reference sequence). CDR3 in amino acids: CASSLVTGWQSEAFF. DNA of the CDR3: TGTGCCAGCAGCTTAGTAACAGGGTGGCAGAGTGAAGCTTTCTTT. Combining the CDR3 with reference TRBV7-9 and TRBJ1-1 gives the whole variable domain DTGVSQNPRHKITKRGQNVTFRCDPISEHNRLYWYRQTLGQGPEFLTYFQNEAQLEKSRLLSDRFSAERPKGSFSTLEIQRTEQGDSAMYLCASSLVTGWQSEAFFGQGTRLTVV.

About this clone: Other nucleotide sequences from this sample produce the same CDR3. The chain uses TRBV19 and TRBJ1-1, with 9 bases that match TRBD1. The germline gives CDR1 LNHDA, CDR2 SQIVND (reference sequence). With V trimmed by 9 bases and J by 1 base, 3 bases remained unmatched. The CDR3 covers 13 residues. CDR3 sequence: CASRGQGNTEAFF. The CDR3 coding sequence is TGTGCCAGCCGGGGACAGGGGAACACTGAAGCTTTCTTT.

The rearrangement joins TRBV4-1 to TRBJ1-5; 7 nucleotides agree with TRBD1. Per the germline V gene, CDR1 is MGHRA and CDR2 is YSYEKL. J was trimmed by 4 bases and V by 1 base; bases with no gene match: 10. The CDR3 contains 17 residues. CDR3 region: CASSQGRAGGRNQPQHF. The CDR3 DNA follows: TGCGCCAGCAGCCAAGGTAGGGCAGGGGGGCGAAATCAGCCCCAGCATTTT.

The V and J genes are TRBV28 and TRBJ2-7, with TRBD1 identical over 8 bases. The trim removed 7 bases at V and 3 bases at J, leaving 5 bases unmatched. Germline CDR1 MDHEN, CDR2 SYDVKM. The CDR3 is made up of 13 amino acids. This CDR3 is CASNPQGDYEQYF. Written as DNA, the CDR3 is TGTGCCAGCAACCCACAGGGGGACTACGAGCAGTACTTC.

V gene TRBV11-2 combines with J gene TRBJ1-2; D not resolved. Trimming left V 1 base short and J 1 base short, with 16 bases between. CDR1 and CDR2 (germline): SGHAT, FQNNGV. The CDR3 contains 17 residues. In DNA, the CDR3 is TGTGCCAGCAGCTTAGGAGTCGGAAGGCACAATAACTATGGCTACACCTTC. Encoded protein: CASSLGVGRHNNYGYTF.

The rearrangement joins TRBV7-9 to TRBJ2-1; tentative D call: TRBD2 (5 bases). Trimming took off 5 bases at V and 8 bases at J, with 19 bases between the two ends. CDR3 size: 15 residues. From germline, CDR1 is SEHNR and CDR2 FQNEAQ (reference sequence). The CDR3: CASSKSRDSGYEQFF. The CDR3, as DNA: TGTGCCAGCAGCAAATCCCGGGATTCTGGCTATGAGCAGTTCTTC.

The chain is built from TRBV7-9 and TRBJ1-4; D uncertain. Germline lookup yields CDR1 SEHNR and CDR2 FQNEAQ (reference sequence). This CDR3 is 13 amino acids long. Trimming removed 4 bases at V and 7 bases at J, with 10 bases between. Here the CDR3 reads CASSSSGGEKLFF. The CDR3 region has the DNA TGTGCCAGCAGCTCCAGCGGAGGTGAAAAACTGTTTTTT.

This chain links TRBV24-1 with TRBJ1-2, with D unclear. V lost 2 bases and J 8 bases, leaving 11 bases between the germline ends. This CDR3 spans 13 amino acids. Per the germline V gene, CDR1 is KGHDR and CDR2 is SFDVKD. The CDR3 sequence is CATSDSIRGGYTF. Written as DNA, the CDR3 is TGTGCCACCAGTGATTCCATTCGAGGCGGCTACACCTTC.

The CDR3 sequence is CASSLSGWRAEAFF. Here the CDR3 DNA reads TGTGCCAGCAGTTTATCCGGCTGGAGAGCGGAAGCTTTCTTT. The V and J genes are TRBV28 and TRBJ1-1; no firm D call. The CDR3 length is 14 residues. From germline, CDR1 is MDHEN and CDR2 SYDVKM. Trimming shortened V by 1 base and J by 8 bases, and 14 bases separated the two germline ends.

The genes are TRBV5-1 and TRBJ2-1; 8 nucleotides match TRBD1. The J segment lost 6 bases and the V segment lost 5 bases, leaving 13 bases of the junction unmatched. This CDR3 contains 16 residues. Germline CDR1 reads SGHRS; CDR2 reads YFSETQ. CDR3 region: CASSRDRQLGSNEQFF. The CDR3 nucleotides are TGCGCCAGCAGTAGGGACAGGCAGCTTGGTAGCAATGAGCAGTTCTTC.

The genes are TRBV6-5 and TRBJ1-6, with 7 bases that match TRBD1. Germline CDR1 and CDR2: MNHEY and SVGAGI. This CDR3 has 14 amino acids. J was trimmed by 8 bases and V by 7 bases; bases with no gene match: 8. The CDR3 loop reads CASKNGQAYSPLHF. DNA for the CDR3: TGTGCCAGCAAAAATGGACAGGCCTATTCACCCCTCCACTTT.

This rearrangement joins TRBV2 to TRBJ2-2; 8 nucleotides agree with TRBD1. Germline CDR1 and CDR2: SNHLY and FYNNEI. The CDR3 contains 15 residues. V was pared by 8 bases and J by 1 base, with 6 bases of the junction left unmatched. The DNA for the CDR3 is TGTGCCAGCCGTGGACAGGGACTGAACACCGGGGAGCTGTTTTTT. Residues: CASRGQGLNTGELFF.

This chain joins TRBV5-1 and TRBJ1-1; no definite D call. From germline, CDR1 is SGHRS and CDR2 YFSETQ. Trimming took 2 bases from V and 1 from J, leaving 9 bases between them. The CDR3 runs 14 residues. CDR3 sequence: CASSFTGRNTEAFF. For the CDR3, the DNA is TGCGCCAGCAGCTTCACCGGGAGGAACACTGAAGCTTTCTTT.

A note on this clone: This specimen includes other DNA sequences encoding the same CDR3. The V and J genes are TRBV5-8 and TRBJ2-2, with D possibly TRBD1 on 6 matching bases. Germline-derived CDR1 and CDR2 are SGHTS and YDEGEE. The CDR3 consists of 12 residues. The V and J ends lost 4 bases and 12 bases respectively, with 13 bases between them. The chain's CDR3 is CASSPTGFKLFF. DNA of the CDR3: TGTGCCAGCAGCCCAACAGGGTTTAAGCTGTTTTTT.

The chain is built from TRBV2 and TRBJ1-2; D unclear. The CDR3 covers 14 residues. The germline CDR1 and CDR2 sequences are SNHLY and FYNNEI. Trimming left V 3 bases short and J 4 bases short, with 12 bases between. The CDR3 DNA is TGTGCCAGCAGTGACCCGGCCGGATCCTATGGCTACACCTTC. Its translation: CASSDPAGSYGYTF.

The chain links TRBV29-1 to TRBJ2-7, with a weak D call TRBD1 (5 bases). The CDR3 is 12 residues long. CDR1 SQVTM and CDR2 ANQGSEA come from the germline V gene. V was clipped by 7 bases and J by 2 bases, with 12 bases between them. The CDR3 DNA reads TGCAGCGGAACGACAGTTACCTACGAGCAGTACTTC. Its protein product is CSGTTVTYEQYF.

The CDR3 coding sequence is TGCGCCAGCAGCCAGTCCCCGGGGAGGTACACAGATACGCAGTATTTT. This codes for CASSQSPGRYTDTQYF. The rearrangement joins TRBV4-3 to TRBJ2-3, with D possibly matching TRBD2 (6 bases). V was pared by 3 bases and J by 2 bases, with 15 bases between. The CDR3 runs to 16 residues. Looked up from germline, CDR1 is LGHNA and CDR2 is YSLEER.

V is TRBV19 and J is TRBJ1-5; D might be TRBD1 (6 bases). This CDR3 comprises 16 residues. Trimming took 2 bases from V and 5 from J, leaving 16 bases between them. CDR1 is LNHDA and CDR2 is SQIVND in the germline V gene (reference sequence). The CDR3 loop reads CASSILNRVGDQPQHF. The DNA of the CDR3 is TGTGCCAGTAGTATACTTAACAGGGTTGGGGATCAGCCCCAGCATTTT.

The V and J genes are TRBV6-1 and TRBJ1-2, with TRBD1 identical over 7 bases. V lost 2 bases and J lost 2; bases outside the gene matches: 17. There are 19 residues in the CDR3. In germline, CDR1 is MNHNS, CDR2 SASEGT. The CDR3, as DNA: TGTGCCAGCAGTGAATTTGTTCGGGGGACAGAGAAGTCAAACTATGGCTACACCTTC. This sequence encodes CASSEFVRGTEKSNYGYTF.

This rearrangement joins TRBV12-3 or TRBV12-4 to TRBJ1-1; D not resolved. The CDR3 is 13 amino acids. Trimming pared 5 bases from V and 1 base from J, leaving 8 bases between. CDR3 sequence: CASSEDGNTEAFF. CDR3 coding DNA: TGTGCCAGCAGTGAGGACGGGAACACTGAAGCTTTCTTT.

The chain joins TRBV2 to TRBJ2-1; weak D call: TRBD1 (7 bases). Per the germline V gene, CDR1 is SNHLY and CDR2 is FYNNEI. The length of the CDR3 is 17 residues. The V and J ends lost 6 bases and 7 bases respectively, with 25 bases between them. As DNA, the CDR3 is TGTGCCAGCAGAGATCGTATTCGGACAGGAGGGGGGAATGAGCAGTTCTTC. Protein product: CASRDRIRTGGGNEQFF.

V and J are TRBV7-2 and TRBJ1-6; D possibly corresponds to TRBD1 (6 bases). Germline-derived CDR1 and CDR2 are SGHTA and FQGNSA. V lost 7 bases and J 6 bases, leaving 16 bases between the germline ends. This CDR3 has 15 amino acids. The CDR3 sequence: CASIGGLYINSPLHF. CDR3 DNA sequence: TGTGCCAGCATCGGGGGCCTTTATATTAATTCACCCCTCCACTTT. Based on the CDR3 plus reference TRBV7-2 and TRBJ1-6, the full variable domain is GAGVSQSPSNKVTEKGKDVELRCDPISGHTALYWYRQSLGQGLEFLIYFQGNSAPDKSGLPSDRFSAERTGGSVSTLTIQRTQQEDSAVYLCASIGGLYINSPLHFGNGTRLTVT.

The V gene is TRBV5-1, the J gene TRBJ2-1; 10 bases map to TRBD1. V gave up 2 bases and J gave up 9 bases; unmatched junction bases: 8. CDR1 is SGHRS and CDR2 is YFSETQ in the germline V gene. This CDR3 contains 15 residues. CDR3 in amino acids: CASSLGTGEWGEQFF. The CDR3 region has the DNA TGCGCCAGCAGCTTAGGGACAGGGGAGTGGGGTGAGCAGTTCTTC.

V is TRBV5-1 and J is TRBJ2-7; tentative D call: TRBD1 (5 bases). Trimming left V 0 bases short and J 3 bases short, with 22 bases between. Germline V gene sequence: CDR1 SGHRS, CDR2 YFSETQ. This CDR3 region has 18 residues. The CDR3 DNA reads TGCGCCAGCAGCTTGGCCAACCGGACGGCATGGGGCGACTACGAGCAGTACTTC. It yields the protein CASSLANRTAWGDYEQYF.

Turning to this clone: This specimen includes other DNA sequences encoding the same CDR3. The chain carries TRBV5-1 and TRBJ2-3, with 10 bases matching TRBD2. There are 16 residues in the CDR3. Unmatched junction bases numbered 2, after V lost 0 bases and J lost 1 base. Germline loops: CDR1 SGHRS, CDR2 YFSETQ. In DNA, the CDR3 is TGCGCCAGCAGCTTGGGGCTAGCGGGGGGCACAGATACGCAGTATTTT. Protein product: CASSLGLAGGTDTQYF.

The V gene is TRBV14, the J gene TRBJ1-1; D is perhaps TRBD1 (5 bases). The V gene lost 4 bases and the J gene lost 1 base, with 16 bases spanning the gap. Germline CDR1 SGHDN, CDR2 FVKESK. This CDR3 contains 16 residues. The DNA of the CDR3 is TGTGCCAGCAGCCGACAGCCGTTAAAGGGGAACACTGAAGCTTTCTTT. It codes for CASSRQPLKGNTEAFF.